Listed below are T cell receptor beta chains from one sample, sequenced in a study of cytomegalovirus exposure and HLA in healthy donors. The repertoire was sequenced with immunoSEQ multiplex PCR; TCRdb's copy has only in-frame clones and lacks some. The data contain tens of thousands of clones, about 85% of them singletons. The material sequenced was PBMCs. The receptors shown here come from a girl aged 2 to 9 in good health and CMV-seropositive. The CDR3 runs from the conserved cysteine through the conserved F or W. Each record gives: J gene, D gene, clone size, V gene, CDR3 length, CDR3 DNA, CDR3 protein. A D gene is named only where the DNA matches it firmly. Rows may omit the clone size; those that give it use once, few, many or a size class.

>TRBJ1-5|-|-|TRBV15|15
TGTGCCACCAGCAGAGATAGCGGGGGACAACAGCCCCAGCATTTT
CATSRDSGGQQPQHF
>TRBJ1-4|-|-|TRBV5-1|14
TGCGCCAGCAGCTTGGGGGCGACGGGGGAAAAACTGTTTTTT
CASSLGATGEKLFF
>TRBJ2-7|-|-|TRBV5-1|13
TGCGCCAGCAGCTCTATAACAGGGTTCGAGCAGTACTTC
CASSSITGFEQYF
>TRBJ2-3|-|-|TRBV30|13
TGTGCCTCTTTCGCCGGGAGTCCAGATACGCAGTATTTT
CASFAGSPDTQYF
>TRBJ2-7|TRBD1|-|TRBV27|11
TGTGCCAGCAGAGGGGGCCACGAGCAGTACTTC
CASRGGHEQYF
>TRBJ1-1|TRBD1|-|TRBV29-1|12
TGCAGCGGAGGACAGGGACTTTTTGAAGCTTTCTTT
CSGGQGLFEAFF
>TRBJ2-7|TRBD1|-|TRBV30|15
TGTGCCTGGAGGGGGGGGACAGGGGGACTGGACGAGCAGTACTTC
CAWRGGTGGLDEQYF
>TRBJ2-7|-|-|TRBV28|12
TGTGCCAGCAGTATAACTAGTGCCGAGCAGTACTTC
CASSITSAEQYF
>TRBJ1-1|-|-|TRBV29-1|11
TGCAGCGTTGTAAAGAACACTGAAGCTTTCTTT
CSVVKNTEAFF
>TRBJ1-5|-|-|TRBV19|14
TGTGCCAGCACCGGGACCTCACAGGGACAGCCCCAGCATTTT
CASTGTSQGQPQHF
>TRBJ1-5|-|-|TRBV4-1|18
TGCGCCAGCAGCCAAGAAGATGACACCGTAGGGGGAAATCAGCCCCAGCATTTT
CASSQEDDTVGGNQPQHF
>TRBJ1-5|-|-|TRBV30|13
TGTGCCTGGACCGGGGGGGGAGGTCAGCCCCAGCATTTT
CAWTGGGGQPQHF
>TRBJ2-2|TRBD2|-|TRBV10-3|16
TGTGCCATCAGTGAGTCGGCGGGGGGCAGGGCCGGGGAGCTGTTTTTT
CAISESAGGRAGELFF
>TRBJ1-4|-|few|TRBV4-1|12
TGCGCCAGCAGCCAGACGACAGAAAAACTGTTTTTT
CASSQTTEKLFF
>TRBJ1-5|-|-|TRBV10-3|13
TGTGCCATCTGCCCCTCAGACAATCAGCCCCAGCATTTT
CAICPSDNQPQHF
>TRBJ2-1|TRBD2|once|TRBV18|15
TGTGCCAGCTCACCACCGTTAGCGGGACACAATGAGCAGTTCTTC
CASSPPLAGHNEQFF
>TRBJ2-7|TRBD2|-|TRBV9|15
TGTGCCAGCAGCCCCTCCGGACTAGCGGACTACGAGCAGTACTTC
CASSPSGLADYEQYF
>TRBJ2-7|TRBD1|few|TRBV5-4|16
TGTGCCAGCAGCCCCCGGGTGGGGACAGGTATTGGCGAGCAGTACTTC
CASSPRVGTGIGEQYF
>TRBJ2-2|TRBD1|few|TRBV27|16
TGTGCCAGCAGTACCCGGACAGGGAGGAACACCGGGGAGCTGTTTTTT
CASSTRTGRNTGELFF
>TRBJ2-7|-|-|TRBV5-1|13
TGCGCCAGCGGATTACTAGGGCAGAACGAGCAGTACTTC
CASGLLGQNEQYF
>TRBJ1-2|-|once|TRBV7-9|11
TGTGCCAGCAGTCGGACGGGGTCCTACACCTTC
CASSRTGSYTF
>TRBJ2-5|-|-|TRBV5-1|13
TGCGCCAGCAGCTTGGAAGGAGGGGAGACCCAGTACTTC
CASSLEGGETQYF
>TRBJ2-7|TRBD2|once|TRBV7-9|14
TGTGCCAGCAGCTCGGGACTAGCGGGAGGTGAGCAGTACTTC
CASSSGLAGGEQYF
>TRBJ1-5|-|once|TRBV30|14
TGTGCCTGGAACGGGCCCGGACTCAATCAGCCCCAGCATTTT
CAWNGPGLNQPQHF
>TRBJ2-1|TRBD2|-|TRBV10-3|14
TGTGCCATCACAGACGGGAGGGTTCTATACGAGCAGTTCTTC
CAITDGRVLYEQFF
>TRBJ1-2|TRBD1|few|TRBV6-5|14
TGTGCCAGCAGTTACTCGAACGACAGGGGAGCTTACACCTTC
CASSYSNDRGAYTF
>TRBJ1-1|-|-|TRBV11-2|13
TGTGCCAGCAGCGCTGACAGGAACACTGAAGCTTTCTTT
CASSADRNTEAFF
>TRBJ2-5|TRBD2|-|TRBV15|13
TGTGCCACCAGCAGAGGGGGGGGAGAGACCCAGTACTTC
CATSRGGGETQYF
>TRBJ2-1|TRBD2|-|TRBV4-1|16
TGCGCCAGCAGCCAACCGGGACTAGCGGCCTACAATGAGCAGTTCTTC
CASSQPGLAAYNEQFF
>TRBJ1-4|TRBD1|-|TRBV27|18
TGTGCCAGCAGATCCTTCTACAGGGGGGGGAGGTCCTTGGAAAAACTGTTTTTT
CASRSFYRGGRSLEKLFF
>TRBJ2-7|TRBD2|-|TRBV19|19
TGTGCCAGTAGTAGAACCGGGACTAGCGGGACGACCCGATTTGGAGAGCAGTACTTC
CASSRTGTSGTTRFGEQYF
>TRBJ2-3|TRBD2|-|TRBV10-2|16
TGCGCCAGCAGTGAGTCGTGGACTAGCGGGAGAGATACGCAGTATTTT
CASSESWTSGRDTQYF
>TRBJ1-1|TRBD1|once|TRBV6-6|16
TGTGCCAGCAGAGCCGGACAGGGCGAAATGAACACTGAAGCTTTCTTT
CASRAGQGEMNTEAFF
>TRBJ2-7|-|-|TRBV27|13
TGTGCCAGCAGCAGATACCCCGGGTACGAGCAGTACTTC
CASSRYPGYEQYF
>TRBJ1-4|TRBD1|-|TRBV6-1|18
TGTGCCAGCAGTGACTTCCCGGGACAGGGGACGGCTAATGAAAAACTGTTTTTT
CASSDFPGQGTANEKLFF
>TRBJ2-7|TRBD1|once|TRBV28|14
TGTGCCAGCAGTTTAACGGCAGGGGGCGCCGAGCAGTACTTC
CASSLTAGGAEQYF
>TRBJ2-2|TRBD2|-|TRBV7-9|15
TGTGCCAGCAGACCTAGCGGGGTGAACACCGGGGAGCTGTTTTTT
CASRPSGVNTGELFF
>TRBJ2-5|TRBD2|-|TRBV9|15
TGTGCCAGCAGCGTAGGACAGCGGGAGGTTGAGACCCAGTACTTC
CASSVGQREVETQYF
>TRBJ2-3|-|-|TRBV30|16
TGTGCCTGGAGCCAGCGGAAAGCCCGGGGCACAGATACGCAGTATTTT
CAWSQRKARGTDTQYF
>TRBJ2-1|-|once|TRBV9|12
TGTGCCAGCAGCGTAGACAGGGATGAGCAGTTCTTC
CASSVDRDEQFF
>TRBJ2-5|-|-|TRBV28|15
TGTGCCAGCAGAGCCTCACAGACCCGACAAGAGACCCAGTACTTC
CASRASQTRQETQYF
>TRBJ2-3|-|-|TRBV28|17
TGTGCCAGCAATCCACCCACTCCAGGGAAATCCACAGATACGCAGTATTTT
CASNPPTPGKSTDTQYF
>TRBJ1-1|TRBD1|few|TRBV5-6|15
TGTGCCAGCAGCCGAGAACAGGGGAGCAACACTGAAGCTTTCTTT
CASSREQGSNTEAFF
>TRBJ1-2|TRBD1|-|TRBV6-6|14
TGTGCCAGCACTAATCAACAGGGGGCGGAAGGCTACACCTTC
CASTNQQGAEGYTF
>TRBJ2-5|-|-|TRBV6-1|12
TGTGCCAGCAGTGCACTCCAAGAGACCCAGTACTTC
CASSALQETQYF
>TRBJ1-3|-|-|TRBV28|15
TGTGCCAGCAGTTCCTCCTCCTACTCTGGAAACACCATATATTTT
CASSSSSYSGNTIYF
>TRBJ2-7|-|-|TRBV27|14
TGTGCCAGCAGTTATGGGCAGTCCTATAAAGAGCAGTACTTC
CASSYGQSYKEQYF
>TRBJ2-7|TRBD1|-|TRBV2|12
TGTGCCAGCAGTGAACAGGGGGATGAGCAGTACTTC
CASSEQGDEQYF
>TRBJ2-7|TRBD2|-|TRBV27|15
TGTGCCAGCAGAGATCAGACTAGCGGGGTATACGAGCAGTACTTC
CASRDQTSGVYEQYF
>TRBJ2-6|TRBD1|-|TRBV11-3|17
TGTGCCAGCAGCCCCGGACAGGGGAGCTCTGGGGCCAACGTCCTGACTTTC
CASSPGQGSSGANVLTF